Each of the 11 T cell receptor beta chains below was sequenced from the same sample in a study of spatial heterogeneity in lung cancer. Time point described: blood at routine non-recurrence follow-up after resection. Using its own MiXCR run on the 5' RACE reads, TCRdb lists one record per CDR3 protein. The table includes about 120,000 distinct CDR3 sequences, 10% to 12% detected once. The sample was PBMCs, taken at follow-up. Source of these receptors: a female donor with early-stage non-small cell lung cancer.

In this sample, this clonotype turned up many times. The chain recombines TRBV28 with TRBJ2-3; 7 nucleotides match TRBD1. From germline, CDR1 is MDHEN and CDR2 SYDVKM. This CDR3 contains 15 residues. The junction had 7 bases not matched to a gene; V was cut back by 7 bases and J by 0 bases. The CDR3 reads CASTGGQASTDTQYF. CDR3 nucleotide sequence: TGTGCCAGCACCGGTGGACAGGCGAGCACAGATACGCAGTATTTT.

This clonotype was seen only a few times. The gene calls are TRBV29-1 and TRBJ2-5; 8 nucleotides match TRBD2. Germline V CDR1 and CDR2: SQVTM, ANQGSEA. This CDR3 is 12 amino acids long. The V gene end was trimmed by 5 bases and the J gene end by 5 bases; junction bases not matched to a gene: 4. CDR3 residues: CSVSGGGETQYF. In DNA form, the CDR3 reads TGCAGCGTTAGCGGGGGAGGGGAGACCCAGTACTTC.

As to this clonotype: A much larger clonotype is one base distant, so this may be a read error. The chain employs TRBV18 and TRBJ1-4; D not certain. Germline V CDR1 and CDR2: KGHSH, LQKENI. This CDR3 is built from 16 residues. The CDR3 DNA is TGTGCCACCTCACCGACAAGTTATGCAACTAATGAAAAACTGTTTTTT. Its protein is CATSPTSYATNEKLFF.

The rearrangement links TRBV28 to TRBJ1-1; D gene unclear. The CDR3 is 13 amino acids. Germline-derived CDR1 and CDR2 are MDHEN and SYDVKM. Trimming pared 6 bases from V and 4 bases from J, leaving 12 bases between. DNA of the CDR3: TGTGCCAGCAGGAAGGGCTATGGCACTGAAGCTTTCTTT. Translating it yields CASRKGYGTEAFF.

This clonotype was observed a handful of times. This chain links TRBV12-3 or TRBV12-4 with TRBJ2-3; D is perhaps TRBD2 (6 bases). The germline V and J ends were trimmed by 3 bases and 4 bases, with 17 bases remaining between them. The CDR3 consists of 16 residues. CDR3: CASSFRPTRMSDTQYF. The CDR3 nucleotides read TGTGCCAGCAGTTTCCGCCCGACTAGGATGTCAGATACGCAGTATTTT.

Only a few counts were recorded for this clonotype. The chain links TRBV6-6 to TRBJ2-1, with D unclear. The CDR3 has 16 amino acids. Trimming took off 6 bases at V and 7 bases at J, with 22 bases between the two ends. Germline CDR1 and CDR2: MNHNY and SVGAGI (reference sequence). The CDR3 nucleotides are TGTGCCAGCAGATTGGATACCGCTAGGGCTACAAATGAGCAGTTCTTC. Residues: CASRLDTARATNEQFF.

This chain joins TRBV11-2 and TRBJ1-1; 7 bases map to TRBD1. CDR1 is SGHAT, CDR2 FQNNGV, per germline. The CDR3 runs to 14 residues. The J segment lost 7 bases and the V segment lost 5 bases, leaving 10 bases of the junction unmatched. CDR3 nucleotides: TGTGCCAGCAGCCCGCTAATCCGGGACAGTGAAGCTTTCTTT. Translated: CASSPLIRDSEAFF.

This clonotype was picked up a small number of times. The chain links TRBV27 to TRBJ1-6; 7 positions agree with TRBD1. The CDR3 has 16 residues. With V trimmed by 5 bases and J by 2 bases, 6 bases remained unmatched. The germline V gene has CDR1 MNHEY and CDR2 SMNVEV (reference sequence). The chain's CDR3 is CASSPSDRAYNSPLHF. DNA for the CDR3: TGTGCCAGCAGTCCGTCCGACAGGGCCTATAATTCACCCCTCCACTTT.

The chain is built from TRBV15 and TRBJ1-4; D is undetermined. The CDR3 is 14 amino acids. V was trimmed by 3 bases and J by 4 bases, leaving 9 bases between them. Germline values: CDR1 LNHNV, CDR2 YYDKDF (reference sequence). CDR3 in DNA: TGTGCCACCAGCAGGGGAATACTTAATGAAAAACTGTTTTTT. Its translation is CATSRGILNEKLFF.

The chain uses TRBV20-1 and TRBJ2-1, with TRBD2 as a possible D gene (5 bases). This CDR3 region has 12 residues. Trimming took off 5 bases at V and 12 bases at J, with 17 bases between the two ends. Germline CDR1 is DFQATT and CDR2 is SNEGSKA (reference sequence). The CDR3 spells CSAVKRADGQFF. As DNA, the CDR3 is TGCAGTGCTGTGAAACGAGCGGATGGGCAGTTCTTC.

This clonotype was recorded many times. The chain links TRBV18 to TRBJ2-3; 8 positions match TRBD2. The V gene end was trimmed by 3 bases and the J gene end by 1 base; junction bases not matched to a gene: 6. This CDR3 has 16 amino acids. The germline V gene encodes CDR1 KGHSH and CDR2 LQKENI. In nucleotides, the CDR3 is TGTGCCAGCTCACCTCCCAGACTAGCGCGCACAGATACGCAGTATTTT. Encoded protein: CASSPPRLARTDTQYF. Complete variable domain (other parts from reference TRBV18 and TRBJ2-3): NAGVMQNPRHLVRRRGQEARLRCSPMKGHSHVYWYRQLPEEGLKFMVYLQKENIIDESGMPKERFSAEFPKEGPSILRIQQVVRGDSAAYFCASSPPRLARTDTQYFGPGTRLTVL.